This TCR beta chain was documented in a study of response to subunit inactivated influenza vaccine. Study-wide points: The authors suggested that few new T cells are recruited per seasonal influenza vaccination.

The table lists this clonotype with a few counts. Its antigen is not identified. V trimming: 6 bases; J trimming: 0 bases; junction bases outside the gene matches: 4. The CDR3 has 14 amino acids. One entry per CDR3 protein, called by TCRdb with MiXCR from the RT-PCR reads. The sample has roughly 700,000 distinct CDR3 sequences, about 15% seen once; the top ten hold roughly 12%. This chain uses TRBV12-3 or TRBV12-4 with TRBJ1-2; 7 bases agree with TRBD1. This TCR was sampled from a man between 50 and 59 years old who received an inactivated influenza vaccine. The specimen comprised PBMCs from blood, sampled 11 to 12 days after vaccination. The CDR3 sequence is CASSVQGPNYGYTF. The DNA of the CDR3 is TGTGCCAGCAGCGTACAGGGGCCTAACTATGGCTACACCTTC.